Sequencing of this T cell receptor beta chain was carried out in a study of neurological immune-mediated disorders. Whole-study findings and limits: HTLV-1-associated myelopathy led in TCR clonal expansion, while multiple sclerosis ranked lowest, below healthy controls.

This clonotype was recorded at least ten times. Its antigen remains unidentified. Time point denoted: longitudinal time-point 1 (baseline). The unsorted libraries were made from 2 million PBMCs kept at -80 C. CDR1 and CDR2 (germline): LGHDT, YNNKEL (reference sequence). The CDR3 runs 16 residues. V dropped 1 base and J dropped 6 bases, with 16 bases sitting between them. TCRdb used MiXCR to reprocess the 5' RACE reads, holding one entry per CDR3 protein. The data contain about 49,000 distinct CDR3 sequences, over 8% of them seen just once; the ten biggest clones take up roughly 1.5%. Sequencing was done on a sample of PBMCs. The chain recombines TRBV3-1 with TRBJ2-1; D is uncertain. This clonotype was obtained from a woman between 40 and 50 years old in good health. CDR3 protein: CASSQVTLNRRNEQFF. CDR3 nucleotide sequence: TGTGCCAGCAGCCAAGTCACACTAAACCGGCGCAATGAGCAGTTCTTC.